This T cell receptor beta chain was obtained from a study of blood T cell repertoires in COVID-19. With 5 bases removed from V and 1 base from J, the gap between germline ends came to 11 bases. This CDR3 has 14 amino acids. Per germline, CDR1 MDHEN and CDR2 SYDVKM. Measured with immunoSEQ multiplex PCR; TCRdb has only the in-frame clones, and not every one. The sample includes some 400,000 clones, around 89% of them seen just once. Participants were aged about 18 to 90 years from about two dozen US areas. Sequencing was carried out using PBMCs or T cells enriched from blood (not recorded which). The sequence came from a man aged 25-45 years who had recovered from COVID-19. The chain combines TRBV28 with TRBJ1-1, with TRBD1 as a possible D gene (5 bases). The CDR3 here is CASSPYQGNTEAFF. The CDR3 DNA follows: TGTGCCAGCAGTCCCTACCAGGGGAACACTGAAGCTTTCTTT.